This TCR beta chain emerged from a study of beta chain features in type 1 diabetes. Study-wide background: Healthy donors and patients showed comparable age, gender and cell yields.

In the case of this clone: Its target is not known.

CDR1 KGHSH and CDR2 LQKENI come from the germline V gene. The J segment lost 9 bases and the V segment lost 4 bases, leaving 16 bases of the junction unmatched. The CDR3 runs to 17 residues. General study points: The naive, central memory and Treg TCRB repertoires looked more alike in patients than they did in healthy donors. Shortening that was moderate but significant affected the TCRB CDR3s of Type 1 diabetes patients in all four CD4+ subsets.

Expressed TCRB transcripts were sequenced, since all the RNA that had been isolated was reverse transcribed. The repertoire was sequenced with immunoSEQ multiplex PCR; TCRdb's copy has only in-frame clones and lacks some. In the table there are approximately 730,000 clones, under 15% of which are singletons. The genes are TRBV18 and TRBJ2-1; 9 bases align to TRBD2. This receptor was taken from a man between 18 and 29 years old with type 1 diabetes. The sample comprised naive CD4+ T cells from blood. CDR3 sequence reads: CASSRQSGAGGPSEQFF. The CDR3 DNA sequence: TGTGCCAGCTCACGACAGTCGGGAGCGGGGGGCCCTAGTGAGCAGTTCTTC.